This T cell receptor beta chain originates from a study of radiation and T cells in renal cell carcinoma. The germline gives CDR1 SGHTA, CDR2 FQGNSA. V lost 1 base, J lost 5 bases, and 7 bases stayed unmatched. This CDR3 has 15 residues. The data were produced by immunoSEQ multiplex PCR, yet TCRdb's version contains in-frame clones alone and is incomplete. This table holds more than 65,000 clones, about 86% found once. Turning to this clone: Its antigen remains unknown.

Study-level results: In blood, top tumor clones expanded by 2 weeks, shrinking by 4. Without pretreatment biopsies, baseline tumor clonotype presence was undetermined.

Specified time point: blood 2 weeks post-SBRT. Treatment here: 15 Gy SBRT to primary tumor, nephrectomy 4 weeks later. The patient's renal cell carcinoma had clear cell pathology. The input for sequencing was blood, taken from a patient whose treatment included radiotherapy and nephrectomy. The rearrangement links TRBV7-2 to TRBJ2-5; 7 bases agree with TRBD1. The TCR originated in a woman aged 45-65 years with renal cell carcinoma. CDR3 loop: CASSLDRQGGETQYF. CDR3 coding DNA: TGTGCCAGCAGCTTAGATCGACAGGGTGGCGAGACCCAGTACTTC. The variable domain in full, with the rest retrieved from reference TRBV7-2 and TRBJ2-5, is GAGVSQSPSNKVTEKGKDVELRCDPISGHTALYWYRQSLGQGLEFLIYFQGNSAPDKSGLPSDRFSAERTGGSVSTLTIQRTQQEDSAVYLCASSLDRQGGETQYFGPGTRLLVL.